This is a list of T cell receptor beta chains from one sample in a study of OX40 agonist ivuxolimab in advanced cancers. Data came from immunoSEQ multiplex PCR; TCRdb stores just in-frame clones and leaves some out. The sample holds over 45,000 clones; roughly 77% are singletons and the top ten take approximately 1.1%. The sample consisted of CD4+ or CD8+ T cells sorted from blood, taken in a trial of the OX40 agonist ivuxolimab. The origin of the receptors is an adult with an advanced solid tumor such as melanoma, head and neck, liver or kidney cancer. CDR3s include the opening cysteine and the closing phenylalanine or tryptophan.

v_call,j_call,cdr3_aa
TRBV7-8,TRBJ2-7,CASSLTGTTYEQYF
TRBV4-1,TRBJ1-4,CASSQARGRGGISTNEKLFF
TRBV30,TRBJ1-4,CAWSRQGVYGNEKLFF
TRBV19,TRBJ1-1,CASSIDRGTEAFF
TRBV9,TRBJ2-5,CASSVRDREQETQYF
TRBV29-1,TRBJ2-5,CSVCDTQETQYF
TRBV30,TRBJ2-2,CAWSWREGGELFF
TRBV13,TRBJ1-1,CASSLELRGTEAFF
TRBV7-6,TRBJ2-7,CASSLTRESYEQYF
TRBV5-6,TRBJ2-1,CASSLPQGIGGSSYNEQFF
TRBV27,TRBJ2-1,CASSLRGTSGLEQFF
TRBV2,TRBJ1-2,CASSDSNYGYTF
TRBV30,TRBJ1-4,CAWSSTGGSNEKLFF
TRBV4-1,TRBJ1-6,CASSQGTLGQGASSPLHF
TRBV10-3,TRBJ1-3,CAISGGRNTIYF
TRBV4-2,TRBJ2-1,CASSLGPTSGAYNEQFF
TRBV6-6,TRBJ1-1,CASSTGVVTEAFF
TRBV29-1,TRBJ1-6,CSVAEGRGNSPLHF
TRBV28,TRBJ2-5,CASSRDRQETQYF
TRBV4-2,TRBJ2-1,CASSQRSGSYYNEQFF
TRBV2,TRBJ2-7,CASSELRPYRGHLMQYF
TRBV5-1,TRBJ2-7,CASSLGGGSYEQYF